Following are 2 T cell receptor beta chains from one sample sequenced in a study of immune evolution from preneoplasia to lung adenocarcinoma. Clones were read by immunoSEQ multiplex PCR, and TCRdb kept only the in-frame ones, dropping some. This table holds 16,000 or so clones, 70% to 90% found once. The sample consisted of FFPE invasive lung adenocarcinoma tissue. These receptors originate from an older person with invasive lung adenocarcinoma.

The V gene is TRBV7-9, the J gene TRBJ2-3; D is undetermined. CDR3 length equals 17 residues. Germline V lookup: CDR1 SEHNR, CDR2 FQNEAQ (reference sequence). Trimming removed 5 bases at V and 3 bases at J, with 21 bases between. The CDR3 reads CASSPPVRGIETDTQYF. DNA of the CDR3: TGTGCCAGCAGCCCCCCGGTACGTGGTATCGAAACAGATACGCAGTATTTT.

This clone was counted a single time. The chain uses TRBV7-8 and TRBJ2-5, with D possibly being TRBD1 (5 bases). The V gene lost 3 bases and the J gene lost 4 bases, with 9 bases spanning the gap. The CDR3 consists of 13 residues. Germline CDR1 is SGHVS and CDR2 is FQNEAQ. CDR3 protein: CASSFAGSETQYF. The CDR3 nucleotides read TGTGCCAGCAGCTTTGCAGGGTCAGAGACCCAGTACTTC.